This TCR beta chain was found in a study of blood T cell repertoires in COVID-19. On the study more broadly: COVID-19 samples collected from the United States, Italy and Spain covered acute and convalescent phases.

Individuals aged about 18 to 90 years were recruited from approximately 22 US areas. Participant-reported clinical history was the basis for cohort assignment. Authors' methods: The assay estimated nucleated cells by amplifying reference gene primers. TCRdb's table, derived via immunoSEQ multiplex PCR, lists solely in-frame clones and lacks some. For V, J and clone size, that table is used; D and trimming come from the DNA. This table holds around 330,000 clones, roughly 90% found once. Trimming took off 11 bases at V and 1 base at J, with 11 bases between the two ends. Germline CDR1 is SEHNR and CDR2 is FQNEAQ (reference sequence). This CDR3 region has 12 residues.

This sequence was found in a woman aged 18-29 years who had recovered from COVID-19. Sequenced material: PBMCs or T cells enriched from blood (not recorded which). This chain links TRBV7-9 with TRBJ1-1, with D maybe TRBD1 (5 bases). The CDR3 reads CALGRANTEAFF. DNA for the CDR3: TGTGCCCTCGGCAGGGCGAACACTGAAGCTTTCTTT. The variable domain in full, completed from reference TRBV7-9 and TRBJ1-1, reads DTGVSQNPRHKITKRGQNVTFRCDPISEHNRLYWYRQTLGQGPEFLTYFQNEAQLEKSRLLSDRFSAERPKGSFSTLEIQRTEQGDSAMYLCALGRANTEAFFGQGTRLTVV.